The T cell receptor (beta chain) under discussion was sequenced for a study of CD4+ T cells in melanoma. Turning to this clone: Its matching antigen is unknown.

The method was immunoSEQ multiplex PCR; TCRdb's version includes in-frame clones alone and lacks a portion of them. There are about 140,000 clones in the sample; about 90% occur only once, and about 1.5% lies in the top ten. Study-level results: A reported correlation linked neoantigen-specific CD4+ T cells to CD8+, macrophage and B cell function.

The TCR comes from a human donor with melanoma.

DNA of the CDR3: TGTGCCAGCAGTTTAATCGCCAGGGAGGCGCCCCAGCATTTT. Its translation is CASSLIAREAPQHF. The chain recombines TRBV28 with TRBJ1-5; D perhaps matches TRBD1 (5 bases). The CDR3 spans 14 residues. V dropped 2 bases and J dropped 9 bases, with 14 bases sitting between them. CDR1 is MDHEN and CDR2 is SYDVKM in the germline V gene.